This TCR beta chain derives from a study of T cells in Graves' hyperthyroidism and ophthalmopathy. Ophthalmopathy cases scored 3 or more on the Clinical Activity Score and 4 or more on NOSPECS grade, with duration below 3 months. Fresh peripheral blood, approximately 9.1 ml, was the source of the PBMCs. Study results and caveats: Ophthalmopathy and stable hyperthyroidism were told apart by a 13 V-J model.

Judged by abundance, this clonotype is medium-sized. Its antigen is currently unknown. The J segment lost 6 bases and the V segment lost 1 base, leaving 2 bases of the junction unmatched. The CDR3 runs 13 residues. Germline assignment: CDR1 SSHAT and CDR2 FNYEAQ (reference sequence). Using RNA transcripts as the source, TCR beta CDR3 regions were amplified. The HTBI primer set drove a first-round RT-PCR of the TCR CDR3. TCRdb reprocessed the multiplex PCR reads via MiXCR and lists one record per CDR3 protein. Of roughly 57,000 distinct CDR3 sequences in the sample, approximately 53% were seen once. The sequenced sample was blood. The chain employs TRBV7-7 and TRBJ2-7; TRBD1 matches at 8 bases. The clonotype was recovered from an older woman with Graves' ophthalmopathy. In DNA, the CDR3 is TGTGCCAGCAGCTTAGGGACAGGGTTCGAGCAGTACTTC. This sequence encodes CASSLGTGFEQYF.